Listed here are 23 T cell receptor beta chains from one sample, sequenced in a study of cytomegalovirus exposure and HLA in healthy donors. The PCR ran on 60 Vbeta and 13 Jbeta primers. The assay was immunoSEQ multiplex PCR, and TCRdb's table has in-frame clones only and misses some. The data show around 63,000 clones, with roughly 76% seen just once and approximately 8% held by the top ten. Sequenced material: PBMCs. These receptors were collected from a man in his sixties in good health and CMV-seropositive.

This chain links TRBV6-5 with TRBJ2-7; 7 positions agree with TRBD1. V lost 6 bases to trimming and J lost 6 bases; unmatched junction nucleotides: 11. The CDR3 is 14 residues long. Looked up from germline, CDR1 is MNHEY and CDR2 is SVGAGI. CDR3 in DNA: TGTGCCAGCAGGAGACAGGGATTCGGAGGCGAGCAGTACTTC. Its protein is CASRRQGFGGEQYF.

The chain couples TRBV5-1 to TRBJ2-1; 11 bases are a match to TRBD2. Germline V lookup: CDR1 SGHRS, CDR2 YFSETQ. This CDR3 spans 15 amino acids. The trim removed 0 bases at V and 12 bases at J, leaving 8 bases unmatched. CDR3 sequence: CASSLVASGGSGQFF. The CDR3 DNA reads TGCGCCAGCAGCTTGGTGGCTAGCGGGGGGTCGGGGCAGTTCTTC.

This clone was detected only a few times. The rearrangement joins TRBV6-1 to TRBJ1-1, with D possibly being TRBD1 (5 bases). The CDR3 runs to 15 residues. Per germline, CDR1 MNHNS and CDR2 SASEGT. V was pared by 9 bases and J by 3 bases, with 20 bases between. CDR3 DNA sequence: TGTGCCAGTTCTAATGGGGCGGGGTGGGACACTGAAGCTTTCTTT. Its protein product is CASSNGAGWDTEAFF.

The gene calls are TRBV19 and TRBJ2-3; 9 positions match TRBD1. CDR1 LNHDA and CDR2 SQIVND come from the germline V gene (reference sequence). V dropped 5 bases and J dropped 3; count of bases not matched to a gene: 9. The CDR3 consists of 16 residues. For the CDR3, the DNA is TGTGCCAGTAGTGTATCGACAGGGGGGGCGACAGATACGCAGTATTTT. Its protein product is CASSVSTGGATDTQYF.

V gene TRBV5-5 combines with J gene TRBJ2-3; unclear D gene. Germline V CDR1 and CDR2: SGHKS, YYEKEE (reference sequence). The ends were cut back, 4 bases at V and 4 bases at J, with 10 bases in the middle. The CDR3 is 13 amino acids. The CDR3 loop reads CASSQGVADTQYF. As DNA, the CDR3 is TGTGCCAGCAGCCAAGGAGTGGCAGATACGCAGTATTTT.

This clone showed up just a few times. The chain links TRBV6-1 to TRBJ1-2, with D unclear. With 4 bases removed from V and 2 bases from J, the gap between germline ends came to 14 bases. Germline CDR1 MNHNS, CDR2 SASEGT. The CDR3 runs to 15 residues. The CDR3 is CASSVSPGPNYGYTF. CDR3 coding DNA: TGTGCCAGCAGTGTGTCTCCAGGTCCAAACTATGGCTACACCTTC.

The chain links TRBV6-5 to TRBJ2-2; D gene unclear. The CDR3 spans 13 residues. Trimming shortened V by 2 bases and J by 5 bases, and 6 bases separated the two germline ends. Looked up from germline, CDR1 is MNHEY and CDR2 is SVGAGI. In DNA form, the CDR3 reads TGTGCCAGCAGTTACGAGTGGACCGGGGAGCTGTTTTTT. Its protein is CASSYEWTGELFF.

The chain is built from TRBV6-5 and TRBJ2-2; 7 bases agree with TRBD2. CDR1 and CDR2 from the germline V gene are MNHEY and SVGAGI. This CDR3 comprises 15 residues. With V trimmed by 7 bases and J by 6 bases, 11 bases remained unmatched. The CDR3 DNA sequence: TGTGCCAGCACTAACTCCGGGGGAGGGGCCGGGGAGCTGTTTTTT. Translation: CASTNSGGGAGELFF.

The chain is built from TRBV11-1 and TRBJ2-2; 8 bases align to TRBD1. V lost 5 bases, J lost 6 bases, and 8 bases stayed unmatched. This CDR3 is built from 15 residues. Germline values: CDR1 SGHAT, CDR2 FQDESV (reference sequence). The CDR3 loop is CASSRGQQGAGELFF. Written as DNA, the CDR3 is TGTGCCAGCAGCCGGGGTCAACAGGGGGCCGGGGAGCTGTTTTTT.

The V call is TRBV7-2, the J call TRBJ1-2; 10 bases fit TRBD1. Germline V gene sequence: CDR1 SGHTA, CDR2 FQGNSA. The J segment lost 7 bases and the V segment lost 5 bases, leaving 10 bases of the junction unmatched. This CDR3 region has 15 residues. The CDR3: CASSPIDRGRGGYTF. The CDR3, as DNA: TGTGCCAGCAGCCCTATTGACAGGGGGCGCGGTGGCTACACCTTC.

The chain employs TRBV19 and TRBJ2-5, with 15 nucleotides matching TRBD2. CDR1 and CDR2 from the germline V gene are LNHDA and SQIVND (reference sequence). This CDR3 region has 16 residues. V shed 5 bases and J 4 bases; nucleotides not matched to a gene: 5. The CDR3 coding sequence is TGTGCCAGTAGTGCCCCGGGACTAGCGGGGGGAGAGACCCAGTACTTC. Translating it yields CASSAPGLAGGETQYF.

This rearrangement joins TRBV5-1 to TRBJ1-1; a weak D match, TRBD1 (6 bases). The CDR3 is made up of 14 amino acids. V was trimmed by 3 bases and J by 1 base, leaving 10 bases between them. The germline V gene encodes CDR1 SGHRS and CDR2 YFSETQ. The CDR3 sequence is CASSSGTTNTEAFF. CDR3 nucleotides: TGCGCCAGCAGCTCCGGGACAACGAACACTGAAGCTTTCTTT.

The V gene is TRBV6-5, the J gene TRBJ2-3; D perhaps matches TRBD2 (5 bases). The germline V gene has CDR1 MNHEY and CDR2 SVGAGI. This CDR3 region has 14 residues. V lost 1 base to trimming and J lost 4 bases, with 9 bases between them. CDR3 in DNA: TGTGCCAGCAGTTACTTGGGAGTGGCAGATACGCAGTATTTT. Protein: CASSYLGVADTQYF.

This clone has more than one count but fewer than ten. The chain uses TRBV5-8 and TRBJ2-3; perhaps TRBD1 as D (5 bases). The CDR3 contains 14 residues. The V gene lost 0 bases and the J gene lost 1 base, with 6 bases spanning the gap. Germline CDR1 and CDR2: SGHTS and YDEGEE. The CDR3 is CASSLATGTDTQYF. The CDR3 coding sequence is TGTGCCAGCAGCTTGGCGACAGGCACAGATACGCAGTATTTT.

The chain uses TRBV2 and TRBJ2-3; D possibly corresponds to TRBD1 (5 bases). CDR1 is SNHLY, CDR2 FYNNEI, per germline. The CDR3 length is 16 residues. Trimming took 4 bases from V and 2 from J, leaving 16 bases between them. CDR3 nucleotides: TGTGCCAGCAGTGCTGGAATAGGGGTCACCACAGATACGCAGTATTTT. Translated, it gives CASSAGIGVTTDTQYF.

The rearrangement joins TRBV6-5 to TRBJ2-3, with TRBD2 matching over 8 bases. J was trimmed by 1 base and V by 5 bases; bases with no gene match: 2. There are 14 residues in the CDR3. CDR1 and CDR2 (germline): MNHEY, SVGAGI. CDR3 sequence: CASSPTSGTDTQYF. Written as DNA, the CDR3 is TGTGCCAGCAGTCCGACTAGCGGCACAGATACGCAGTATTTT.

This sequence joins TRBV6-6 and TRBJ1-2; 9 bases map to TRBD1. The V segment lost 7 bases and the J segment 4 bases; nucleotides outside the gene matches: 7. The CDR3 spans 14 residues. Germline V gene lookup returns CDR1 MNHNY and CDR2 SVGAGI (reference sequence). The CDR3 DNA reads as TGTGCCAGCACCGATACAGGGGGCTTCTATGGCTACACCTTC. Its translation: CASTDTGGFYGYTF.

This chain links TRBV6-1 with TRBJ2-1; TRBD1 matches at 9 bases. The trim removed 2 bases at V and 4 bases at J, leaving 3 bases unmatched. The length of the CDR3 is 15 residues. CDR1 and CDR2 (germline): MNHNS, SASEGT. Here the CDR3 reads CASSETGTGYNEQFF. The DNA of the CDR3 is TGTGCCAGCAGTGAAACCGGGACAGGGTACAATGAGCAGTTCTTC.

The rearrangement links TRBV6-1 to TRBJ1-1; 7 nucleotides agree with TRBD1. Per germline, CDR1 MNHNS and CDR2 SASEGT. The CDR3 is made up of 15 amino acids. V lost 4 bases and J lost 4; bases outside the gene matches: 9. As DNA, the CDR3 is TGTGCCAGCAGTGCCACGACAGGGACGTTCACTGAAGCTTTCTTT. Translation gives CASSATTGTFTEAFF.

The chain uses TRBV6-6 and TRBJ2-7; 10 bases line up with TRBD2. Germline CDR1 and CDR2: MNHNY and SVGAGI (reference sequence). V trimming: 5 bases; J trimming: 4 bases; junction bases outside the gene matches: 11. This CDR3 spans 16 amino acids. The chain's CDR3 is CASSHDRASGSYEQYF. The CDR3 region has the DNA TGTGCCAGCAGTCACGATCGGGCTAGCGGGAGTTACGAGCAGTACTTC.

The chain combines TRBV6-1 with TRBJ2-1; 8 bases are shared with TRBD2. From germline, CDR1 is MNHNS and CDR2 SASEGT. The CDR3 has 15 residues. The J segment lost 6 bases and the V segment lost 2 bases, leaving 6 bases of the junction unmatched. CDR3 nucleotides: TGTGCCAGCAGTGAATTAAGCGGGAGACCCAATGAGCAGTTCTTC. Amino acid sequence: CASSELSGRPNEQFF.

The rearrangement uses TRBV5-1 and TRBJ2-2, with 12 bases aligning to TRBD1. Trimming took 4 bases from V and 3 from J; bases not matched to a gene: 7. Germline assignment: CDR1 SGHRS and CDR2 YFSETQ. This CDR3 has 17 residues. CDR3 protein: CASSQGQGARYTGELFF. Here the CDR3 DNA reads TGCGCCAGCAGCCAGGGACAGGGGGCGAGGTACACCGGGGAGCTGTTTTTT.

The chain couples TRBV5-6 to TRBJ1-5, with 8 nucleotides matching TRBD1. The length of the CDR3 is 16 residues. CDR1 and CDR2 (germline): SGHDT, YYEEEE. With 2 bases clipped from V and 2 bases from J, the junction kept 6 bases outside the gene matches. The CDR3, as DNA: TGTGCCAGCAGCTTAAGGACAGGGCGACGCAATCAGCCCCAGCATTTT. It is translated as CASSLRTGRRNQPQHF. Supplemented by reference TRBV5-6 and TRBJ1-5, the full variable domain reads DAGVTQSPTHLIKTRGQQVTLRCSPKSGHDTVSWYQQALGQGPQFIFQYYEEEERQRGNFPDRFSGHQFPNYSSELNVNALLLGDSALYLCASSLRTGRRNQPQHFGDGTRLSIL.